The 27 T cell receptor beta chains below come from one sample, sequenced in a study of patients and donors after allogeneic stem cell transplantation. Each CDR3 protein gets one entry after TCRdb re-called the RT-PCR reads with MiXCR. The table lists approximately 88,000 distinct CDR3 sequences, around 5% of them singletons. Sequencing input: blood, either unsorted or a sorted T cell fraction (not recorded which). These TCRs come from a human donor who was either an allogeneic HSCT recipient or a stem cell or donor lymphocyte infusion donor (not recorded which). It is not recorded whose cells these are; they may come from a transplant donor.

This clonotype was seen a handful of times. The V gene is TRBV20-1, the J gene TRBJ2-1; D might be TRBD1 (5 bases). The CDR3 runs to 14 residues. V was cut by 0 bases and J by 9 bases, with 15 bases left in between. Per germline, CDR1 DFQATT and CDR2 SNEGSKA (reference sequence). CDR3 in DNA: TGCAGTGCTAGAGACTCTCGTCAGGGCTCTGAGCAGTTCTTC. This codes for CSARDSRQGSEQFF.

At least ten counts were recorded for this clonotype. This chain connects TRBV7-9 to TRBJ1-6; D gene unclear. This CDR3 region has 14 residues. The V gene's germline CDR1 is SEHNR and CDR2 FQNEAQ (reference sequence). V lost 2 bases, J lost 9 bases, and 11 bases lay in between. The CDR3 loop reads CASSLQTTGSPLHF. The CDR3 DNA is TGTGCCAGCAGCTTACAAACAACGGGTTCACCCCTCCACTTT.

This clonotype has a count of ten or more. The CDR3 DNA is TGCAGTGCTAGCGGACTAGCGGGTTACAATGAGCAGTTCTTC. As protein: CSASGLAGYNEQFF. This chain links TRBV20-1 with TRBJ2-1; 11 bases are a match to TRBD2. CDR1 and CDR2 from the germline V gene are DFQATT and SNEGSKA (reference sequence). The CDR3 totals 14 residues. Unmatched junction bases numbered 2, after V lost 3 bases and J lost 4 bases.

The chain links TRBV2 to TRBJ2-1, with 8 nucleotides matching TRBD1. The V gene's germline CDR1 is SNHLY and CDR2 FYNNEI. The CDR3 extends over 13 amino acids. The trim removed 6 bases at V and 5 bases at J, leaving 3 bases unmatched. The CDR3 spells CASRRTGNNEQFF. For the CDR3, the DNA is TGTGCCAGCAGACGGACAGGGAACAATGAGCAGTTCTTC.

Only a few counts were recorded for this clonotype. CDR3 sequence reads: CASSLSGRPYGYTF. As DNA, the CDR3 is TGTGCCAGCAGCTTGAGCGGACGGCCGTATGGCTACACCTTC. The chain uses TRBV5-4 and TRBJ1-2; D remains ambiguous. The germline V gene has CDR1 SGHNT and CDR2 YYREEE (reference sequence). The CDR3 totals 14 residues. V was clipped by 1 base and J by 5 bases, with 12 bases between them.

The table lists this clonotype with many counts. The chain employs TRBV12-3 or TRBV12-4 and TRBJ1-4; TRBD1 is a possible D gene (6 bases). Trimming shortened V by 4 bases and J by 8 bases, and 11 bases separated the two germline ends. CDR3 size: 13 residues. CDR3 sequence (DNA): TGTGCCAGCAGTTCCCAGGACAGAGAAAAACTGTTTTTT. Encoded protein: CASSSQDREKLFF.

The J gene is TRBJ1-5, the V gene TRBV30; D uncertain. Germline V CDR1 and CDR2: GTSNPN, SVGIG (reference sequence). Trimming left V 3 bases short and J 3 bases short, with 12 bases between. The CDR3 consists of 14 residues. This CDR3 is CAWSTEGFNQPQHF. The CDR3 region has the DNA TGTGCCTGGAGCACGGAGGGTTTCAATCAGCCCCAGCATTTT.

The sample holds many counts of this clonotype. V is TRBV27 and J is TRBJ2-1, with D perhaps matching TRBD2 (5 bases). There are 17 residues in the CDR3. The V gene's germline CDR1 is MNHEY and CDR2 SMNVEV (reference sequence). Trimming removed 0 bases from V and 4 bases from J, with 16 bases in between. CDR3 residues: CASSLSPDLRRYNEQFF. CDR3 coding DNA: TGTGCCAGCAGTTTATCCCCGGACTTGAGGCGGTACAATGAGCAGTTCTTC.

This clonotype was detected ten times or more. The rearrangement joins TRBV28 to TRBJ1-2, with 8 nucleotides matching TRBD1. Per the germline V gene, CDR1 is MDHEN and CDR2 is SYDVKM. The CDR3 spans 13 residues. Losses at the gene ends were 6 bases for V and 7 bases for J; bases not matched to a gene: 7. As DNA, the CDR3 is TGTGCCAGCAGACCCAGGGGGCCTGGTGGCTACACCTTC. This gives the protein CASRPRGPGGYTF.

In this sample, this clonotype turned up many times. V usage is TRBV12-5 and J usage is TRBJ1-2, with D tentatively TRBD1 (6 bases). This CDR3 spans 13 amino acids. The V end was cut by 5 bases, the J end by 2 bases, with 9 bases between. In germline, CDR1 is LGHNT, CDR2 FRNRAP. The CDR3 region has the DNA TGTGCTAGTGGTAGACAGGAGAACTATGGCTACACCTTC. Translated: CASGRQENYGYTF.

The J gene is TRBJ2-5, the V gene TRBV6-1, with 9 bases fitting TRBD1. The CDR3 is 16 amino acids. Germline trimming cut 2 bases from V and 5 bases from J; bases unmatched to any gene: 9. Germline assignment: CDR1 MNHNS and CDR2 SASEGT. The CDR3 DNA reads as TGTGCCAGCAGTGAAAACGTTGGGACAGGGAGGGAGACCCAGTACTTC. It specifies CASSENVGTGRETQYF.

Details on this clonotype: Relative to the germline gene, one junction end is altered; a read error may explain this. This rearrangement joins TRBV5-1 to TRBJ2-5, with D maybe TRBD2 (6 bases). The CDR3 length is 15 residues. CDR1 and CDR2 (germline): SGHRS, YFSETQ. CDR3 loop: CASSSRDWVGETQYF. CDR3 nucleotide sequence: TGCGCTAGCAGCTCCCGGGACTGGGTGGGAGAGACCCAGTACTTC. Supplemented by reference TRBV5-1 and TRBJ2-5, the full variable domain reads KAGVTQTPRYLIKTRGQQVTLSCSPISGHRSVSWYQQTPGQGLQFLFEYFSETQRNKGNFPGRFSGRQFSNSRSEMNVSTLELGDSALYLCASSSRDWVGETQYFGPGTRLLVL.

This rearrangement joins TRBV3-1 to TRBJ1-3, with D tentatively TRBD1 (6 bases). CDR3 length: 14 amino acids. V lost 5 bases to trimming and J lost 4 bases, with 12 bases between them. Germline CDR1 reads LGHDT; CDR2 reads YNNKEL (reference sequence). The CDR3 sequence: CASSELGTGNTIYF. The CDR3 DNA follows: TGTGCCAGCAGCGAACTCGGGACAGGAAACACCATATATTTT.

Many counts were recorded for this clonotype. This CDR3 is CASSQSNHRETEAFF. CDR3 coding DNA: TGTGCCAGCTCCCAATCGAATCACAGGGAGACTGAAGCTTTCTTT. This chain uses TRBV18 with TRBJ1-1, with a tentative D call TRBD1 (6 bases). Trimming removed 6 bases from V and 5 bases from J, with 19 bases in between. Germline V CDR1 and CDR2: KGHSH, LQKENI. This CDR3 has 15 amino acids.

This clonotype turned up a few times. CDR3 in DNA: TGTGCCAGCAGCTTAAGTACTGGGCACAATGAGCAGTTCTTC. It encodes CASSLSTGHNEQFF. This chain connects TRBV7-9 to TRBJ2-1; D ambiguous. The germline V gene has CDR1 SEHNR and CDR2 FQNEAQ (reference sequence). V lost 2 bases and J 5 bases, leaving 10 bases between the germline ends. This CDR3 is built from 14 residues.

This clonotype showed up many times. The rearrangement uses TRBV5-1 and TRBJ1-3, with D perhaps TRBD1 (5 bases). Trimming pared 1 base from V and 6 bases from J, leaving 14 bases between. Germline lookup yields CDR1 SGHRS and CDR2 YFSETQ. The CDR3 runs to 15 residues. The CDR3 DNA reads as TGCGCCAGCAGCTTGATCAATCCGGGGGAAAACACCATATATTTT. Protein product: CASSLINPGENTIYF.

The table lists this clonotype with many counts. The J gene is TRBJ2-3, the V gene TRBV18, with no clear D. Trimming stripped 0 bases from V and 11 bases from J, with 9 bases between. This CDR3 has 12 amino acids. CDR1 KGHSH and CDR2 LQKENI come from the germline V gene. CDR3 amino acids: CASSPPIPRQYF. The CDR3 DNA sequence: TGTGCCAGCTCACCACCGATCCCTAGGCAGTATTTT.

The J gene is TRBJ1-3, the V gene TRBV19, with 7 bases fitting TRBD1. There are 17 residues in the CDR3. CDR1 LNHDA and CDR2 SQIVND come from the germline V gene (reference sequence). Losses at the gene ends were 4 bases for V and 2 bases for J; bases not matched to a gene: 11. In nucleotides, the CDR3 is TGTGCCAGTAGTAACCCAGCCTCCGGGACAGCTGGAAACACCATATATTTT. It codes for CASSNPASGTAGNTIYF.

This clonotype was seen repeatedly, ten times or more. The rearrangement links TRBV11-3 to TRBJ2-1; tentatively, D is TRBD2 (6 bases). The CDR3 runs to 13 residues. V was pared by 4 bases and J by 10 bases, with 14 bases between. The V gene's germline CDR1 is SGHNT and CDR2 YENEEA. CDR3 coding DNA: TGTGCCAGCAGCTCAACGAATGGGGGGGAGCAGTTCTTC. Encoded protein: CASSSTNGGEQFF.

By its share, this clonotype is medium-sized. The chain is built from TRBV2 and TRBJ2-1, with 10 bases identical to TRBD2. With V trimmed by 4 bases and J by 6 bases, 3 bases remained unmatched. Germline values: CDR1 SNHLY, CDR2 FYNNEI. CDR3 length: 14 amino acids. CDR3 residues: CASSAGTSVNEQFF. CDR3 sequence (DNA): TGTGCCAGCAGTGCCGGGACTAGCGTCAATGAGCAGTTCTTC.

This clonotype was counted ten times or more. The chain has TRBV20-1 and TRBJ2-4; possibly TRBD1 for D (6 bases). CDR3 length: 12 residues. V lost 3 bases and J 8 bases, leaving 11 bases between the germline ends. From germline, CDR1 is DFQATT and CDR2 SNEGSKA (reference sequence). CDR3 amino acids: CSASVPGDIQYF. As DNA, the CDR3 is TGCAGTGCTAGCGTACCAGGGGACATTCAGTACTTC.

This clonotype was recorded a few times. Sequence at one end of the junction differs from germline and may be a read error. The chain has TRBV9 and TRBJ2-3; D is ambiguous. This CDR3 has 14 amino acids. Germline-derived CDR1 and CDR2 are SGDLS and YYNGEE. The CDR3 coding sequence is TGTGCCAGCAGCGTAGCAACCCGCACGGATACGCAGTATTTT. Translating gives CASSVATRTDTQYF.

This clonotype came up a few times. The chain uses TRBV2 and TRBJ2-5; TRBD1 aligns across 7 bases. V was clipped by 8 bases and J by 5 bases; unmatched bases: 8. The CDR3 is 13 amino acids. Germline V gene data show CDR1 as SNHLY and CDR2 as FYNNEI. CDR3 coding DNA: TGTGCCAGCGCAGTTGGCAGGGGGGAGACCCAGTACTTC. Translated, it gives CASAVGRGETQYF.

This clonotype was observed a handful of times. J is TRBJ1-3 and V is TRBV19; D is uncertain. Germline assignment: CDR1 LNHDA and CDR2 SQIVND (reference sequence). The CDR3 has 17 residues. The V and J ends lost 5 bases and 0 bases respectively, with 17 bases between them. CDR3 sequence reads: CASSPLGAGSSGNTIYF. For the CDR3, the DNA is TGTGCCAGTAGTCCCTTAGGTGCGGGGAGCTCTGGAAACACCATATATTTT.

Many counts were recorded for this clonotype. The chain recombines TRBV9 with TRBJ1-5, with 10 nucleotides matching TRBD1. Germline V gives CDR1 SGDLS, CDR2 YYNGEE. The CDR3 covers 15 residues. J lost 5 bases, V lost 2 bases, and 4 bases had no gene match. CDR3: CASSVGTGVDQPQHF. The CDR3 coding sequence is TGTGCCAGCAGCGTGGGGACAGGGGTGGATCAGCCCCAGCATTTT.

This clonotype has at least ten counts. The CDR3 protein is CASSLGGQGKYTF. CDR3 DNA sequence: TGCGCCAGCAGCTTGGGCGGACAGGGTAAATACACCTTC. This chain connects TRBV5-1 to TRBJ1-2; 8 positions match TRBD1. Trimming removed 0 bases from V and 11 bases from J; junction bases left unmatched: 6. CDR3 length: 13 residues. Germline V gene sequence: CDR1 SGHRS, CDR2 YFSETQ.

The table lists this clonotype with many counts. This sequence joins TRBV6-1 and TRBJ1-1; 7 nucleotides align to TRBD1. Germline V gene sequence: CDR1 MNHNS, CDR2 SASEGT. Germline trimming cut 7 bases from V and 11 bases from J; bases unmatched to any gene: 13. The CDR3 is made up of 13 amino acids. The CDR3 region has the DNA TGTGCCAGCACCTTACAACAGGGGTCGGGCGCTTTCTTT. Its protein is CASTLQQGSGAFF.